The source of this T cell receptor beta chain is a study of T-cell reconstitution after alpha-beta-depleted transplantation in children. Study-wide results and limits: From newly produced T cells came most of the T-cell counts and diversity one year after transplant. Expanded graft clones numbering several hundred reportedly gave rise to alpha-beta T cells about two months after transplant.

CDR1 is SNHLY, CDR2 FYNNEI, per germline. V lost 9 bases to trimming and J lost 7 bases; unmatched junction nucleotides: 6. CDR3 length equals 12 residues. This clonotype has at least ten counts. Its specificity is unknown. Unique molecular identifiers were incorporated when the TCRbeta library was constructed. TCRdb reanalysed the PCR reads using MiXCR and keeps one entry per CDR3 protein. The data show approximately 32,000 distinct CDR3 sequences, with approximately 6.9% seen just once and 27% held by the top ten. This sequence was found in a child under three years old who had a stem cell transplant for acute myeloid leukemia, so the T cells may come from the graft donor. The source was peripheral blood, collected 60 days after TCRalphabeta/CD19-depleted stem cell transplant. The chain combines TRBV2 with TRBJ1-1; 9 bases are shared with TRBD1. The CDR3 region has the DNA TGTGCCAGAGGGGGACAGGGCAGTGAAGCTTTCTTT. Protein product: CARGGQGSEAFF.